This passage covers 2 T cell receptor beta chains from one sample sequenced in a study of graft-versus-host responses after intestinal transplantation. These receptors have no identified antigens. Method: immunoSEQ multiplex PCR; TCRdb's copy keeps in-frame clones and lacks some. The data contain tens of thousands of clones, more than 80% of them singletons. Sequenced material: unstimulated CD8+ T cells sorted from spleen or lymph node cells, taken before intestinal transplant. The origin of the receptors is a human donor who received an intestinal transplant.

The genes are TRBV27 and TRBJ2-1; 11 bases match TRBD2. The CDR3 totals 15 residues. J was trimmed by 4 bases and V by 3 bases; bases with no gene match: 2. CDR1 and CDR2 from the germline V gene are MNHEY and SMNVEV (reference sequence). CDR3 in amino acids: CASSFGTSGYNEQFF. For the CDR3, the DNA is TGTGCCAGCAGTTTCGGGACTAGCGGATACAATGAGCAGTTCTTC.

This clone is deemed medium-sized. The rearrangement uses TRBV2 and TRBJ2-7, with 9 bases that match TRBD2. With 5 bases clipped from V and 0 bases from J, the junction kept 5 bases outside the gene matches. The CDR3 length is 15 residues. Germline V gene sequence: CDR1 SNHLY, CDR2 FYNNEI. CDR3 loop: CASSTSGLSSYEQYF. As DNA, the CDR3 is TGTGCCAGCAGTACTAGCGGGCTTAGCTCCTACGAGCAGTACTTC.